This TCR beta chain is from a study of blood T cell repertoires in COVID-19. Overall study context: PBMCs, B-cell-depleted T cells, or T cells were the source of the cDNA or gDNA that made up the material.

Per the original data handling: Reference gene primers were amplified, and this amplification served to estimate nucleated cell counts. TCRdb keeps only in-frame clones here, not all; method: immunoSEQ multiplex PCR. Clone size and the V and J calls come from that table; the DNA yielded D and trimming. The sample records 50,000 to 60,000 clones, around 82% being singletons. Germline V gene lookup returns CDR1 SGHRS and CDR2 YFSETQ. This CDR3 spans 14 amino acids. V lost 0 bases and J 2 bases, leaving 5 bases between the germline ends. This clonotype was sampled from a woman of 80 years or more with COVID-19, enrolled during active disease. Source material: peripheral blood. V and J are TRBV5-1 and TRBJ2-2; D uncertain. The CDR3 sequence is CASSLGQNTGELFF. The CDR3 bases are TGCGCCAGCAGCTTGGGACAAAACACCGGGGAGCTGTTTTTT. Full variable domain (rest looked up from reference TRBV5-1 and TRBJ2-2): KAGVTQTPRYLIKTRGQQVTLSCSPISGHRSVSWYQQTPGQGLQFLFEYFSETQRNKGNFPGRFSGRQFSNSRSEMNVSTLELGDSALYLCASSLGQNTGELFFGEGSRLTVL.